The rows below give T cell receptor beta chains drawn from one sample of a study of read filtering for tumor transcriptome and immune sequencing. TCRdb processed the reads anew with MiXCR; each CDR3 protein has one entry. Of roughly 90,000 distinct CDR3 sequences in the sample, under 25% were seen once. Sequenced material: a population of CD138-negative cells sorted from bone marrow. These TCRs come from a donor at least 40 years old with multiple myeloma. Each CDR3 is given with its conserved first and last residue. D genes are given only for firm matches. The listing skips clone size in some rows; elsewhere it reads once, few, many or a size class.

>-|TRBV28|TRBJ1-1|many
CASSPSPARVVGTEAFF
TGTGCCAGCAGTCCTTCGCCCGCTAGGGTGGTGGGCACTGAAGCTTTCTTT
>TRBD2|TRBV4-1|TRBJ2-2|few
CASSLKDAGTSGGAIGELFF
TGCGCCAGCAGCCTAAAAGACGCCGGGACTAGCGGGGGGGCCATCGGGGAGCTGTTTTTT
>TRBD1|TRBV19|TRBJ2-7|many
CASSIKGQVAYEQYF
TGTGCCAGTAGTATAAAAGGACAGGTCGCCTACGAGCAGTACTTC
>TRBD2|TRBV2|TRBJ2-1|many
CASSEGGGRGGSEQFF
TGTGCCAGCAGTGAAGGAGGAGGTCGGGGGGGCAGTGAGCAGTTCTTC
>-|TRBV7-2|TRBJ1-2|-
CASSPVPEYGYTF
TGTGCCAGCAGCCCCGTACCAGAGTATGGCTACACCTTC
>-|TRBV5-1|TRBJ1-1|many
CASSLRGEVTEAFF
TGCGCCAGCAGCTTGAGGGGTGAGGTCACTGAAGCTTTCTTT
>TRBD2|TRBV7-2|TRBJ2-1|many
CASSLQRGVLNEQFF
TGTGCCAGCAGCTTACAGCGGGGGGTATTGAATGAGCAGTTCTTC
>TRBD1|TRBV6-6|TRBJ1-2|many
CASSGVRDRGSYGYTF
TGTGCCAGCAGTGGGGTCCGGGACAGGGGAAGCTATGGCTACACCTTC
>-|TRBV9|TRBJ2-7|many
CASSVAGVPAGGQYF
TGTGCCAGCAGCGTAGCTGGGGTGCCGGCTGGCGGGCAGTACTTC
>TRBD1|TRBV19|TRBJ1-5|-
CASSMDRGQPQHF
TGTGCCAGTAGTATGGACAGGGGACAGCCCCAGCATTTT
>TRBD1|TRBV27|TRBJ1-6|many
CASSPLTGAASYNSPLHF
TGTGCCAGCAGTCCCCTAACAGGGGCAGCCTCCTATAATTCACCCCTCCACTTT
>-|TRBV5-1|TRBJ1-3|-
CASSLFSPRREDRNTIYF
TGCGCCAGCAGCTTATTCTCCCCCAGACGAGAAGACCGGAACACCATATATTTT
>-|TRBV6-6|TRBJ1-4|many
CASSPGDEKLFF
TGTGCCAGCAGTCCGGGCGATGAAAAACTGTTTTTT
>TRBD2|TRBV4-1|TRBJ2-3|few
CASSRTSGGAEDTQYF
TGCGCCAGCAGTCGAACTAGCGGGGGGGCCGAAGATACGCAGTATTTT
>TRBD1|TRBV28|TRBJ1-5|many
CASRSGQGFQPQHF
TGTGCCAGCAGATCGGGACAGGGGTTTCAGCCCCAGCATTTT
>-|TRBV28|TRBJ1-3|few
CASRATRSSGNTIYF
TGTGCCAGCAGAGCCACTCGCTCCTCTGGAAACACCATATATTTT
>-|TRBV5-4|TRBJ1-4|-
CASSPDRSPRDEKLFF
TGCGCCAGCAGCCCGGACCGGTCGCCTCGGGATGAAAAACTGTTTTTT
>TRBD1|TRBV20-1|TRBJ2-5|-
CSAWWDRTSQETQYF
TGCAGTGCTTGGTGGGACAGGACCTCCCAAGAGACCCAGTACTTC
>-|TRBV5-1|TRBJ2-4|many
CASTRGENKNIQYF
TGCGCCAGCACCCGTGGGGAGAATAAAAACATTCAGTACTTC
>-|TRBV18|TRBJ2-7|many
CASSPLRRSESGEQYF
TGTGCCAGCTCCCCCCTTCGACGTTCCGAAAGTGGCGAGCAGTACTTC
>-|TRBV11-2|TRBJ2-7|many
CASSLDAGHPVHEQYF
TGTGCCAGCAGCTTAGATGCAGGGCACCCTGTTCACGAGCAGTACTTC
>-|TRBV20-1|TRBJ2-1|many
CSAKFNEQFF
TGCAGTGCCAAGTTCAATGAGCAGTTCTTC
>TRBD1|TRBV10-3|TRBJ2-1|many
CAISVSGQDSYNEQFF
TGTGCCATCAGTGTTAGTGGACAGGACTCCTACAATGAGCAGTTCTTC
>-|TRBV3-1|TRBJ1-1|many
CASSPGLGRRAFF
TGTGCCAGCAGCCCGGGACTGGGAAGAAGAGCTTTCTTT
>-|TRBV5-1|TRBJ2-2|few
CASSSRLTGSGELFF
TGCGCCAGCAGCTCCCGCCTCACAGGGTCCGGGGAGCTGTTTTTT
>-|TRBV12-3/TRBV12-4|TRBJ1-6|many
CASSLGDAGSPLHF
TGTGCCAGCAGTTTAGGGGATGCCGGATCACCCCTCCACTTT
>-|TRBV2|TRBJ1-5|-
CASSGSHNQPQHF
TGTGCCAGCAGTGGGAGCCACAATCAGCCCCAGCATTTT
>TRBD2|TRBV20-1|TRBJ2-1|many
CSARRTSGVYNEQFF
TGCAGTGCTAGACGGACTAGCGGGGTTTACAATGAGCAGTTCTTC
>-|TRBV29-1|TRBJ1-1|many
CSVSGHVLTEAFF
TGCAGCGTTTCAGGGCACGTACTCACTGAAGCTTTCTTT
>-|TRBV2|TRBJ2-4|many
CASREEAKNIQYF
TGTGCCAGCAGGGAAGAGGCCAAAAACATTCAGTACTTC
>TRBD2|TRBV28|TRBJ2-3|-
CASHVGGVTDTQYF
TGTGCCAGCCATGTTGGGGGGGTCACAGATACGCAGTATTTT
>-|TRBV20-1|TRBJ2-5|-
CSASSRGTQETQYF
TGCAGTGCTAGCAGCCGGGGGACTCAAGAGACCCAGTACTTC
>TRBD1|TRBV20-1|TRBJ1-5|many
CSARRRSGTGLFSNQPQHF
TGCAGTGCTAGAAGAAGGTCCGGGACAGGGTTGTTTAGCAATCAGCCCCAGCATTTT
>TRBD1|TRBV2|TRBJ1-1|many
CASSPDRGSTEAFF
TGTGCCAGCAGCCCAGACAGGGGGAGTACTGAAGCTTTCTTT
>-|TRBV30|TRBJ1-1|many
CAWSLNTEAFF
TGTGCCTGGAGCTTAAACACTGAAGCTTTCTTT
>TRBD1|TRBV7-9|TRBJ2-3|many
CASSWTGGTDTQYF
TGTGCCAGCAGCTGGACAGGGGGCACGGATACGCAGTATTTT
>TRBD2|TRBV29-1|TRBJ2-3|many
CSVGTSGMSGADTQYF
TGCAGCGTGGGGACTAGCGGGATGAGCGGGGCAGATACGCAGTATTTT
>TRBD2|TRBV20-1|TRBJ2-2|few
CSAPGGGAFTGELFF
TGCAGTGCTCCCGGGGGGGGGGCCTTTACCGGGGAGCTGTTTTTT
>-|TRBV5-1|TRBJ2-1|many
CASEKRGSSYNEQFF
TGCGCCAGCGAGAAGAGGGGGAGCTCCTACAATGAGCAGTTCTTC
>-|TRBV20-1|TRBJ2-2|-
CSARISDSGGELFF
TGCAGTGCTAGAATATCAGATTCGGGCGGGGAGCTGTTTTTT
>-|TRBV7-2|TRBJ2-6|-
CASSLDAVSGANVLTF
TGTGCCAGCAGCTTAGATGCAGTCTCTGGGGCCAACGTCCTGACTTTC
>-|TRBV10-1|TRBJ2-7|-
CAIRGQSRYEQHF
TGCGCCATCCGGGGGCAGAGCAGATACGAGCAGCACTTC
>-|TRBV12-3/TRBV12-4|TRBJ2-7|many
CASTLDQNEQYF
TGTGCCAGCACCCTGGATCAAAACGAGCAGTACTTC
>-|TRBV4-1|TRBJ2-7|many
CASSLKPTGSSYEQYF
TGCGCCAGCAGCCTTAAGCCCACTGGGAGCTCCTACGAGCAGTACTTC
>-|TRBV9|TRBJ2-4|many
CASILRGRQGSGIQYF
TGTGCCAGCATCCTTAGGGGTCGTCAGGGGAGTGGCATTCAGTACTTC
>-|TRBV28|TRBJ1-3|-
CASSSQNTGNTIYF
TGTGCCAGCAGCTCACAGAATACTGGAAACACCATATATTTT
>TRBD1|TRBV28|TRBJ1-4|few
CASSLTGGLEKLFF
TGTGCCAGCAGTTTAACAGGGGGCCTTGAAAAACTGTTTTTT
>-|TRBV5-4|TRBJ1-3|few
CASSPGYSSGNTIYF
TGTGCCAGCAGCCCAGGGTACTCCTCTGGAAACACCATATATTTT
>-|TRBV5-5|TRBJ1-6|many
CASSLTTYNSPLHF
TGTGCCAGCAGCTTAACCACCTATAATTCACCCCTCCACTTT
>-|TRBV4-1|TRBJ2-2|many
CASSQTPSGELFF
TGCGCCAGCAGCCAGACCCCCAGCGGGGAGCTGTTTTTT
>-|TRBV4-1|TRBJ1-1|many
CASSQWGVNTEAFF
TGCGCCAGCAGCCAATGGGGTGTGAACACTGAAGCTTTCTTT
>TRBD1|TRBV28|TRBJ1-1|few
CASSSPPGTGGAGAFF
TGTGCCAGCAGTTCTCCTCCGGGGACAGGGGGCGCTGGGGCTTTCTTT
>-|TRBV6-2/TRBV6-3|TRBJ1-6|many
CASKQTPSGYNSPLHF
TGTGCCAGCAAACAGACTCCTTCGGGCTATAATTCACCCCTCCACTTT
>-|TRBV28|TRBJ2-2|many
CASRARNTGELFF
TGTGCCAGCAGGGCCCGAAACACCGGGGAGCTGTTTTTT
>TRBD1|TRBV6-2/TRBV6-3|TRBJ2-7|many
CASSATGVGEQYF
TGTGCCAGCAGTGCTACAGGGGTCGGGGAGCAGTACTTC